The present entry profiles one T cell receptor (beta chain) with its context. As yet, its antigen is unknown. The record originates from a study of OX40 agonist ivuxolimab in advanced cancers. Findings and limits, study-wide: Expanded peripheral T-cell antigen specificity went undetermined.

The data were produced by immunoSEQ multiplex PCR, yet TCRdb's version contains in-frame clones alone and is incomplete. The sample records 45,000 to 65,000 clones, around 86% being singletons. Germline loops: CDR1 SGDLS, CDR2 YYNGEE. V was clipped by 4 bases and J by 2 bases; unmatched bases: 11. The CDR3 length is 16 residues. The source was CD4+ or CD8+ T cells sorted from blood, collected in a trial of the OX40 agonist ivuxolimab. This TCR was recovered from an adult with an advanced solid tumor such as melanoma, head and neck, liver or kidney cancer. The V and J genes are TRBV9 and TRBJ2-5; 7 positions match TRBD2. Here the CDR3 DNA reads TGTGCCAGCAGCTCGTATGGGAGGGCCATTCAAGAGACCCAGTACTTC. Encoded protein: CASSSYGRAIQETQYF.